This entry concerns a single T cell receptor (beta chain). Produced via immunoSEQ multiplex PCR; TCRdb's table is partial and in-frame only. Among about 73,000 clones listed, 85% to 95% were seen once. V was trimmed by 5 bases and J by 4 bases, leaving 15 bases between them. Germline V gene lookup returns CDR1 LNHDA and CDR2 SQIVND (reference sequence). CDR3 length: 14 amino acids. The data were obtained in a study of T cell changes during pregnancy in multiple sclerosis. The origin of this receptor is a female donor in good health, enrolled as a control in a pregnancy study. The sample consisted of peripheral blood, taken in the third trimester of pregnancy. The gene calls are TRBV19 and TRBJ2-7, with D tentatively TRBD1 (8 bases). The CDR3: CASSGTGGVYEQYF. The CDR3 DNA is TGTGCCAGTAGTGGCACAGGGGGGGTTTACGAGCAGTACTTC.